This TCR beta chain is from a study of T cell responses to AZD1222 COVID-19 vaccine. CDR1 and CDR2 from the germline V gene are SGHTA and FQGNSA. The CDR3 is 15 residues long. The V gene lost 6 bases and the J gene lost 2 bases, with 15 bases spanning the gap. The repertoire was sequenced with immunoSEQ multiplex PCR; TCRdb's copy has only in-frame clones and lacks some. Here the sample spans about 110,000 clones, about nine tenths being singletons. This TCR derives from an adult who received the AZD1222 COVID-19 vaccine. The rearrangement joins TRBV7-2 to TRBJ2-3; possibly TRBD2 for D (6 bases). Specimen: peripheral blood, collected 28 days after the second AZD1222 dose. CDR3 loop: CASRWGTPNTDTQYF. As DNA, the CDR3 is TGTGCCAGCAGGTGGGGGACTCCCAACACAGATACGCAGTATTTT.